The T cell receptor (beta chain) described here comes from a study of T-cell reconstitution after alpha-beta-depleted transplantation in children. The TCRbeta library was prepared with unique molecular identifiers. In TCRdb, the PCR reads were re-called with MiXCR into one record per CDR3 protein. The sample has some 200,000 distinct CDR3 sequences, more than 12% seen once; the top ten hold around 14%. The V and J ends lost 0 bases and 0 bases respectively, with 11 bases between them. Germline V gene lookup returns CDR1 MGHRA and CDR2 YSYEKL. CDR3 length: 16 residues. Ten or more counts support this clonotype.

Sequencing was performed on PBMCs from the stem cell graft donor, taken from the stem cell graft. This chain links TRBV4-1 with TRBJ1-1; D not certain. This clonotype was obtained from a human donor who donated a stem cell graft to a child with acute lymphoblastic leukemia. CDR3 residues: CASSQDEGFMNTEAFF. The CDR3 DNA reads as TGCGCCAGCAGCCAAGATGAGGGTTTCATGAACACTGAAGCTTTCTTT.